This is a list of T cell receptor beta chains from one sample in a study of blood T cell repertoires in COVID-19. Generated by immunoSEQ multiplex PCR, the TCRdb table keeps only in-frame clones and is missing some. The sample records roughly 84,000 clones, around 78% being singletons. Sequenced material: peripheral blood. The receptors shown here come from a man in his 60s with COVID-19, enrolled during active disease. The conserved cysteine and the conserved F or W are not part of the CDR3 here. D genes are given only for firm matches.

j_call d_call v_call cdr3_aa
TRBJ2-1 TRBD2 TRBV5-6 ASSSRGILYNEQF
TRBJ2-1 TRBD1 TRBV9 ASSNYRGTEQF
TRBJ1-5 TRBD1 TRBV7-9 ASSGQGQTNQPQH
TRBJ2-3 NA TRBV7-8 ASSPSRGLPGDTQY
TRBJ2-7 NA TRBV11-2 ASRGGYSSGSYEQY
TRBJ1-1 NA TRBV18 ASSPLRDEAF
TRBJ1-5 NA TRBV4-2 ASSQDLSYYDNQPQH
TRBJ2-1 TRBD2 TRBV5-1 ASSLVAGGPHNEQF
TRBJ2-1 TRBD2 TRBV5-1 ASSLGSAGGPEQF
TRBJ2-2 NA TRBV4-1 ASSQVLLTNTGELF
TRBJ1-1 NA TRBV5-1 ASSAGQFLNTEAF
TRBJ1-2 NA TRBV19 ASSIDLSIGGYGYT
TRBJ1-1 NA TRBV19 ASNIGGTEAF
TRBJ2-5 NA TRBV5-1 ASSNPRGGETQY
TRBJ2-7 TRBD1 TRBV5-4 ASSQTGEEQY
TRBJ2-7 TRBD1 TRBV2 AGRGTGYDEQY
TRBJ1-1 TRBD1 TRBV5-6 ASSWSRTGEAF
TRBJ1-1 TRBD1 TRBV10-2 ASSERFQGASGRTEAF
TRBJ2-1 TRBD1 TRBV5-6 ASTTGVNEQF
TRBJ2-3 TRBD2 TRBV19 ASSGTSGKVADTQY
TRBJ1-5 NA TRBV2 ASSGTGQPQH
TRBJ2-3 NA TRBV5-5 ASRLGGGGRALPGY
TRBJ1-3 TRBD1 TRBV5-6 ASSRDRASGNTIY
TRBJ2-7 TRBD2 TRBV11-2 ASSPIAGPEY
TRBJ2-6 NA TRBV9 ASSVGRGNTLSGANVLT